This TCR beta chain was retrieved from a study of post-analysis software for immune sequencing data. Study overall: Included courses were relapsing-remitting and secondary progressive multiple sclerosis; progressive-relapsing multiple sclerosis was also included.

Study results and caveats: TRBV5-6, TRBV5-1 and TRBV20-1 were among a few TRBV segments more frequent in patients than controls. Compared against controls, patients with multiple sclerosis displayed significantly lower normalized Chao1 diversity.

TCR beta cDNA libraries had unique molecular identifiers. With roughly 0.85 to 11 million T cells as the source, approximately 500,000 cDNA molecules resulted. A single record per CDR3 protein comes from TCRdb applying MiXCR to the PCR reads. The top ten hold approximately 4.4% of the sample, which has roughly 870,000 distinct CDR3 sequences, approximately 53% seen once. The CDR3 covers 18 residues. The V end was cut by 4 bases, the J end by 5 bases, with 24 bases between. The V gene's germline CDR1 is SGHAT and CDR2 FQNNGV. On this clonotype: The antigen remains unidentified.

The TCR comes from a girl under 18 with multiple sclerosis. The sample comprised blood. V is TRBV11-2 and J is TRBJ2-1; the D gene is possibly TRBD2 (5 bases). The CDR3: CASSSPSLRTRKDNEQFF. The CDR3 DNA sequence: TGTGCCAGCAGCTCTCCAAGCCTGAGGACTCGGAAGGACAATGAGCAGTTCTTC.